These T cell receptor beta chains were read from a single sample in a study of blood T cell repertoires in COVID-19. The method was immunoSEQ multiplex PCR; TCRdb's version includes in-frame clones alone and lacks a portion of them. Of tens of thousands of clones in the sample, roughly 90% are singletons; the top ten hold roughly 8.7%. Input material: peripheral blood. All receptors derive from a man aged 25-45 years with acute or convalescent COVID-19. Both conserved end residues are part of each CDR3.

TRBJ1-2	TRBV19	CASSTTGQHGYTF
TRBJ2-3	TRBV7-2	CASSLAGGIDTQYF
TRBJ2-3	TRBV18	CASLARSTDTQYF
TRBJ2-1	TRBV7-3	CASSSPVAGRNEQFF
TRBJ2-1	TRBV15	CATSRGLAGGYNEQFF
TRBJ2-1	TRBV19	CASIDYYNEQFF
TRBJ2-1	TRBV7-7	CASSPLAGEGNEQFF
TRBJ2-7	TRBV6-5	CASSTSRAHEQYF
TRBJ2-4	TRBV5-4	CAYSGLSSGIDQYKNIQYF
TRBJ1-1	TRBV30	CAWSTGTGNTEAFF
TRBJ1-3	TRBV7-2	CASSLDSHPLIGNTIYF
TRBJ1-6	TRBV5-4	CASIGPGNNSPLHF
TRBJ1-2	TRBV30	CAWSGGQTESYGYTF
TRBJ2-2	TRBV4-3	CASSQDPATGTGELFF
TRBJ2-2	TRBV28	CASSLFPGGRFGGELFF
TRBJ1-4	TRBV5-5	CASRGTTTNEKLFF
TRBJ2-7	TRBV28	CAGGQGYYEQYF
TRBJ2-3	TRBV5-1	CASSLGLAGVTDTQYF
TRBJ1-6	TRBV6-5	CASRARDSPLHF
TRBJ1-4	TRBV6-5	CASSYDRVGEKLFF
TRBJ2-3	TRBV5-1	CASSLLAGGLKDTQYF
TRBJ2-7	TRBV7-9	CASSPGQGLYEQYF
TRBJ2-3	TRBV9	CASCLGRTGADTQYF
TRBJ1-1	TRBV29-1	CSVEGGWTEAFF
TRBJ2-1	TRBV7-9	CASSSGAPGRNEQFF
TRBJ2-2	TRBV2	CASRAPGGGNTGELFF
TRBJ2-2	TRBV7-9	CASSLPRLAGRNTGELFF
TRBJ2-5	TRBV7-9	CASSQRQGQETQYF
TRBJ2-2	TRBV24-1	CATERTSTNTGELFF
TRBJ1-5	TRBV6-6	CASGGQGKDQPQHF
TRBJ2-4	TRBV28	CASSLLQIRQGEAKNIQYF
TRBJ2-4	TRBV28	CASSGSGGGRDIQYF
TRBJ2-5	TRBV7-3	CASSFTGGSQETQYF
TRBJ2-3	TRBV4-2	CASSQETLVLGQDTQYF
TRBJ2-1	TRBV10-2	CASSHRDRVGSENEQFF
TRBJ1-3	TRBV19	CATRGADGGNTIYF
TRBJ2-7	TRBV24-1	CATSDRDRAYEQYF
TRBJ2-7	TRBV28	CASSSRYEQYF
TRBJ1-2	TRBV10-2	CASGTGVISYTF
TRBJ2-3	TRBV7-2	CASSSLGGVVADTQYF
TRBJ2-7	TRBV27	CASSRRTGGIEQYF
TRBJ1-1	TRBV5-4	CASSFEGTKKAFF
TRBJ1-2	TRBV3-1/TRBV3-2	CATENWYYGYTF
TRBJ2-7	TRBV15	CATSPPGLENSYEQYF
TRBJ2-1	TRBV7-9	CASSSGTSGINEQFF
TRBJ1-6	TRBV25-1	CASSEFGEAAALHF
TRBJ2-7	TRBV3-1/TRBV3-2	CASSPLGGGGYEQYF
TRBJ2-2	TRBV2	CASIGGPNTGELFF
TRBJ2-3	TRBV11-2	CASSLAVVGTDTQYF
TRBJ2-5	TRBV4-1	CASSQGIDGGGQYF
TRBJ2-1	TRBV2	CASRADRSGYNEQFF
TRBJ2-7	TRBV30	CAWSQGQGTHEQYF
TRBJ2-1	TRBV2	CASKGRTYNEQFF
TRBJ2-3	TRBV5-1	CASSLELLTDTQYF
TRBJ1-1	TRBV7-2	CASSLTPGTEAFF
TRBJ2-7	TRBV5-5	CASRPPGGFYEQYF